This entry describes one T cell receptor (beta chain). The target antigen is unknown. The CDR3 extends over 13 amino acids. Trimming cost V 8 bases and J 4 bases, with 12 bases left between them. Germline V gene lookup returns CDR1 MDHEN and CDR2 SYDVKM. The data belong to a study of T cells in localized non-small cell lung cancer. The study, taken as a whole, reports: Of the tissues analyzed, uninvolved adjacent lung showed maximal T cell clonality, greater than tumor. The study linked higher blood T cell density to longer overall survival. The study sequenced only one region of the tumor. As a result, intratumor heterogeneity could not be excluded and remains possible. Out of the top 100 tumor clones, a median about 57 were seen in adjacent lung.

Method: immunoSEQ multiplex PCR; TCRdb's copy keeps in-frame clones and lacks some. The table shows tens of thousands of clones, with about four fifths occurring only once. This clonotype originated in a female donor older than 55 with stage I lung adenocarcinoma. V is TRBV28 and J is TRBJ2-4; D call uncertain. Sequencing was performed on peripheral blood, taken before any cancer treatment. CDR3 sequence reads: CASFEQIKNIQYF. Here the CDR3 DNA reads TGTGCCAGCTTTGAACAGATAAAAAACATTCAGTACTTC.